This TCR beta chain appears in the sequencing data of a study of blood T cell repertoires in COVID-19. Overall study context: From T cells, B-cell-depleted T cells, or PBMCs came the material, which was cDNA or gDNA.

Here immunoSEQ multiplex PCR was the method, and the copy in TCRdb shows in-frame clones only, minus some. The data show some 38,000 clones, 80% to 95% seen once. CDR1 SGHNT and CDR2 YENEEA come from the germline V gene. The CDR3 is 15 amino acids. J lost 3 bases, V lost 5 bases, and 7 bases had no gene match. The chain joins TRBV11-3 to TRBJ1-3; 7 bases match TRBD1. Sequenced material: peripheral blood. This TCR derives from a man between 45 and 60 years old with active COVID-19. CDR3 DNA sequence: TGTGCCAGCAGCCATCAGCAGGGGGGTGGAAACACCATATATTTT. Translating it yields CASSHQQGGGNTIYF.